The source of this T cell receptor beta chain is a study of blood T cell repertoires in COVID-19. Using immunoSEQ multiplex PCR, the repertoire was profiled, and TCRdb retains in-frame clones only, with some absent. There are under 250,000 clones in the sample; just over 85% occur only once, and about 1.7% lies in the top ten. Germline V gives CDR1 SGHNT, CDR2 YYREEE (reference sequence). V dropped 1 base and J dropped 7; count of bases not matched to a gene: 7. The CDR3 is 14 residues long. The rearrangement links TRBV5-4 to TRBJ2-5; 7 bases are shared with TRBD2. The specimen was PBMCs or T cells enriched from blood (not recorded which). This TCR was sampled from a man aged 40-49 years who had recovered from COVID-19. DNA of the CDR3: TGTGCCAGCAGCTTGAGACTAGCTACTGGGACCCAGTACTTC. It translates to CASSLRLATGTQYF.